These 17 T cell receptor beta chains share one sample of origin, sequenced in a study of cytomegalovirus exposure and HLA in healthy donors listed by TCRdb under 2017. Libraries were prepared through the immunoSEQ multiplex PCR assay. The source is immuneACCESS, and TCRdb retained only in-frame sequences with V and J called. Part of the clones is not carried over; for the studies checked, unresolved V genes explain less than half of this, and the remainder is unexplained. For this sample the table gives 55,000 to 70,000 clones, of which 91% were detected only once. The top ten clones comprise 2% to 2.5% of the sample. Sequencing was carried out using PBMCs. The receptors come from a woman in her 30s in good health and CMV-seronegative.

This clone was seen just once. The chain combines TRBV5-1 with TRBJ2-5; 12 positions agree with TRBD2. Looked up from germline, CDR1 is SGHRS and CDR2 is YFSETQ. The CDR3 runs to 17 residues. The trim removed 3 bases at V and 1 base at J, leaving 7 bases unmatched. In DNA form, the CDR3 reads TGCGCCAGCAGCTCACCGAAACTAGCGGGGGGCCAAGAGACCCAGTACTTC. It is translated as CASSSPKLAGGQETQYF.

The V gene is TRBV28, the J gene TRBJ1-5; D gene unclear. Germline lookup yields CDR1 MDHEN and CDR2 SYDVKM. Trimming shortened V by 6 bases and J by 3 bases, and 6 bases separated the two germline ends. The CDR3 has 12 amino acids. CDR3 in DNA: TGTGCCAGCAGCCCTAACAATCAGCCCCAGCATTTT. Protein: CASSPNNQPQHF.

Notes on this clone: This CDR3 is also generated by other DNA sequences in the sample. The chain uses TRBV27 and TRBJ1-2, with D tentatively TRBD1 (5 bases). V lost 5 bases and J lost 1, with 11 bases in between. The CDR3 consists of 14 residues. CDR1 is MNHEY, CDR2 SMNVEV, per germline (reference sequence). The CDR3 DNA reads TGTGCCAGCAGTACAACAGGCGGTAACTATGGCTACACCTTC. It encodes CASSTTGGNYGYTF.

The rearrangement links TRBV30 to TRBJ1-1, with D possibly being TRBD1 (6 bases). Germline-derived CDR1 and CDR2 are GTSNPN and SVGIG (reference sequence). This CDR3 has 14 residues. V lost 5 bases and J lost 4, with 17 bases in between. CDR3 in amino acids: CAWDRGTQPTEAFF. The CDR3 nucleotides are TGTGCCTGGGACCGAGGGACACAACCCACTGAAGCTTTCTTT. Supplemented by reference TRBV30 and TRBJ1-1, the full variable domain reads SQTIHQWPATLVQPVGSPLSLECTVEGTSNPNLYWYRQAAGRGLQLLFYSVGIGQISSEVPQNLSASRPQDRQFILSSKKLLLSDSGFYLCAWDRGTQPTEAFFGQGTRLTVV.

This chain links TRBV4-1 with TRBJ1-2; D gene unclear. The CDR3 loop spans 16 amino acids. CDR1 is MGHRA, CDR2 YSYEKL, per germline. V dropped 1 base and J dropped 1 base, with 13 bases sitting between them. The DNA of the CDR3 is TGCGCCAGCAGCCAAGTTGGGTCAGCTAGTAACTATGGCTACACCTTC. Translated: CASSQVGSASNYGYTF.

The gene calls are TRBV5-5 and TRBJ1-4; D not certain. The length of the CDR3 is 15 residues. V was pared by 2 bases and J by 0 bases, with 8 bases between. CDR1 SGHKS and CDR2 YYEKEE come from the germline V gene (reference sequence). CDR3 sequence reads: CASSLRQATNEKLFF. CDR3 nucleotides: TGTGCCAGCAGCTTAAGACAAGCAACTAATGAAAAACTGTTTTTT.

This chain uses TRBV5-1 with TRBJ2-7, with 9 bases aligning to TRBD1. V shed 3 bases and J 3 bases; nucleotides not matched to a gene: 10. The CDR3 consists of 16 residues. The germline CDR1 and CDR2 sequences are SGHRS and YFSETQ. The CDR3, as DNA: TGCGCCAGCAGCTCACCCAGGGACAGGGCGGGCTACGAGCAGTACTTC. Its translation is CASSSPRDRAGYEQYF.

The CDR3 here is CASSLEGSLGPQHF. The DNA of the CDR3 is TGTGCCAGCAGCTTAGAGGGCAGTTTGGGGCCCCAGCATTTT. This chain links TRBV11-2 with TRBJ1-5; no definite D call. Trimming removed 0 bases at V and 9 bases at J, with 12 bases between. The CDR3 covers 14 residues. CDR1 is SGHAT, CDR2 FQNNGV, per germline.

The rearrangement joins TRBV21-1 to TRBJ2-1; TRBD2 was called by the table and not checked on the DNA. TRBV21-1 is an annotated pseudogene. This CDR3 is 17 amino acids long. The CDR3 sequence is CASSKALGGVAGLEQFF. The CDR3 bases are TGTGCCAGCAGCAAAGCGCTAGGGGGGGTAGCGGGACTTGAGCAGTTCTTC.

This clone was found once. This rearrangement joins TRBV28 to TRBJ2-3, with TRBD2 matching over 10 bases. Unmatched junction bases numbered 12, after V lost 7 bases and J lost 2 bases. The CDR3 sequence is 17 residues long. The germline CDR1 and CDR2 sequences are MDHEN and SYDVKM. The CDR3 coding sequence is TGTGCCAGCACAAATTTAGCGGGAGGAGGTTCCACAGATACGCAGTATTTT. This codes for CASTNLAGGGSTDTQYF.

The chain couples TRBV18 to TRBJ1-3; D ambiguous. The germline V gene has CDR1 KGHSH and CDR2 LQKENI. Trimming stripped 2 bases from V and 4 bases from J, with 9 bases between. The CDR3 contains 14 residues. CDR3 residues: CASSPETGGNTIYF. CDR3 sequence (DNA): TGTGCCAGCTCACCAGAGACGGGGGGAAACACCATATATTTT.

CDR3 amino acids: CASSLEPGLYTSGADTQYF. The CDR3 DNA reads as TGCGCCAGCAGCTTGGAGCCGGGTCTATACACTAGCGGCGCAGATACGCAGTATTTT. The rearrangement links TRBV5-1 to TRBJ2-3, with 8 bases fitting TRBD2. Trimming at V came to 0 bases and at J to 4 bases, leaving 16 bases not matched to a gene. This CDR3 is built from 19 residues. Germline V CDR1 and CDR2: SGHRS, YFSETQ.

CDR3 in DNA: TGTGCCAGCACCGGACAGGAGGGGTTCTATGGCTACACCTTC. Translation: CASTGQEGFYGYTF. The chain has TRBV6-5 and TRBJ1-2; 7 nucleotides align to TRBD1. This CDR3 spans 14 amino acids. The germline gives CDR1 MNHEY, CDR2 SVGAGI. The junction had 9 bases not matched to a gene; V was cut back by 7 bases and J by 4 bases.

The chain combines TRBV27 with TRBJ2-5, with D possibly TRBD2 on 5 matching bases. V was cut by 8 bases and J by 5 bases, with 18 bases left in between. The CDR3 sequence is 14 residues long. Per germline, CDR1 MNHEY and CDR2 SMNVEV (reference sequence). The CDR3 sequence: CASAPTVSGETQYF. The CDR3 DNA follows: TGTGCCAGCGCCCCCACAGTATCGGGGGAGACCCAGTACTTC.

V and J are TRBV4-1 and TRBJ2-1, with D possibly being TRBD2 (6 bases). The V and J ends lost 3 bases and 4 bases respectively, with 19 bases between them. Germline CDR1 and CDR2: MGHRA and YSYEKL. This CDR3 comprises 17 residues. The CDR3 DNA follows: TGCGCCAGCAGCCACCCCGTCCGGGACTCGTATTACAATGAGCAGTTCTTC. Amino acid sequence: CASSHPVRDSYYNEQFF.

The chain recombines TRBV6-5 with TRBJ1-1, with D unresolved. Germline CDR1 is MNHEY and CDR2 is SVGAGI. This CDR3 comprises 13 residues. The ends were cut back, 4 bases at V and 1 base at J, with 7 bases in the middle. CDR3 bases: TGTGCCAGCAGTTTTGGGCAGAACACTGAAGCTTTCTTT. Encoded protein: CASSFGQNTEAFF.

The V call is TRBV23-1, the J call TRBJ2-1; the D gene is possibly TRBD1 (5 bases). TRBV23-1 is annotated as an ORF whose role is uncertain. This CDR3 spans 14 amino acids. Deletions cut 4 bases from V and 9 bases from J, with 16 bases between. CDR3 nucleotide sequence: TGCGCCAGCAGTCGGCAGGGTATGAGAAGTGAGCAGTTCTTC. Protein sequence: CASSRQGMRSEQFF.